Presented here are 3 T cell receptor beta chains from one specimen sequenced in a study of shared clonotypes between healthy human individuals. Libraries were prepared by immunoSEQ multiplex PCR; TCRdb keeps only in-frame clonotypes and omits some of them. The sample has 450,000 to 550,000 clones, more than 65% seen once. The sample consisted of PBMCs. These receptors all stem from a woman aged 40 to 50 in good health. Some clones in this sample may be carry-over from other donors' samples.

The J gene is TRBJ1-2, the V gene TRBV15; D not resolved. The CDR3 covers 13 residues. Germline assignment: CDR1 LNHNV and CDR2 YYDKDF (reference sequence). The V end lost 6 bases, the J end lost 14 bases, and 22 bases lay between the germline ends. In DNA, the CDR3 is TGTGCCACCAGTCCGAGGACGGACTATAAAGGAACCTTC. Its protein product is CATSPRTDYKGTF. The whole variable domain, filled in from reference TRBV15 and TRBJ1-2, reads DAMVIQNPRYQVTQFGKPVTLSCSQTLNHNVMYWYQQKSSQAPKLLFHYYDKDFNNEADTPDNFQSRRPNTSFCFLDIRSPGLGDTAMYLCATSPRTDYKGTFGSGTRLTVV.

This clone was picked up one time. The V call is TRBV9, the J call TRBJ2-1; TRBD2 might be the D (5 bases). V lost 4 bases to trimming and J lost 0 bases, with 14 bases between them. This CDR3 has 16 amino acids. The V gene's germline CDR1 is SGDLS and CDR2 YYNGEE. The CDR3 is CASSPPGGHSYNEQFF. The CDR3 DNA follows: TGTGCCAGCAGCCCCCCCGGAGGCCACTCCTACAATGAGCAGTTCTTC. Supplemented by reference TRBV9 and TRBJ2-1, the full variable domain reads DSGVTQTPKHLITATGQRVTLRCSPRSGDLSVYWYQQSLDQGLQFLIQYYNGEERAKGNILERFSAQQFPDLHSELNLSSLELGDSALYFCASSPPGGHSYNEQFFGPGTRLTVL.

The genes are TRBV7-2 and TRBJ2-7; 9 positions agree with TRBD2. Germline CDR1 and CDR2: SGHTA and FQGNSA. V shed 5 bases, J shed 0 bases, and the junction held 8 bases outside the gene matches. The CDR3 length is 16 residues. The CDR3 coding sequence is TGTGCCAGCAGCCTTAGCGGGAGAGGGGGCTCCTACGAGCAGTACTTC. Its translation is CASSLSGRGGSYEQYF.